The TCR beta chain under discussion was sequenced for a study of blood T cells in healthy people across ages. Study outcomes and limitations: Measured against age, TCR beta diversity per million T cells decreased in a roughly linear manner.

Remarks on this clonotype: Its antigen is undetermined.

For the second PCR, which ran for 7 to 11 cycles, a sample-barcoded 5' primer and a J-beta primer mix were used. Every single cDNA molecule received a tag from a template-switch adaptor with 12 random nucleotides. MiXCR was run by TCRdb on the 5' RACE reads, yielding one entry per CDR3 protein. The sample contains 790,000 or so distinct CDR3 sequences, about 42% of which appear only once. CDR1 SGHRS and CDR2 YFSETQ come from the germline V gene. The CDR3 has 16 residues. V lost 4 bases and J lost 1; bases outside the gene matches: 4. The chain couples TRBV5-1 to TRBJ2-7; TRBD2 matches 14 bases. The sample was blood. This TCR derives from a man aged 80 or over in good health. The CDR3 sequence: CASSPRTSGGSYEQYF. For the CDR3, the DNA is TGCGCCAGCAGCCCTCGGACTAGCGGGGGGTCCTACGAGCAGTACTTC.